The rows below give T cell receptor beta chains drawn from one sample of a study of PD-L1 blockade in urothelial cancer. Data came from immunoSEQ multiplex PCR; TCRdb stores just in-frame clones and leaves some out. The table records approximately 58,000 clones, 82% of them present only once. The sample consisted of PBMCs, taken around atezolizumab (anti-PD-L1) treatment. These receptors all stem from a man between 70 and 80 years old with urothelial cancer. Each CDR3 is given with its conserved first and last residue. D genes are given only for firm matches.

d_call j_call v_call cdr3_aa
NA TRBJ2-1 TRBV5-1 CASSLGGSPGNEQFF
NA TRBJ1-5 TRBV30 CAWSVQGTQPQHF
NA TRBJ2-2 TRBV30 CAWSVQGDGELFF
TRBD2 TRBJ2-7 TRBV30 CAWSVGGGAREQYF
TRBD1 TRBJ1-4 TRBV11-2 CASSRDRGQRKLFF
NA TRBJ2-1 TRBV25-1 CASSVPGSSYNEQFF
NA TRBJ2-7 TRBV2 CASSEAQQAYSYEQYF
NA TRBJ2-1 TRBV7-8 CASSLALSASSYNEQFF
NA TRBJ2-5 TRBV10-3 CAISDVTDETQYF
NA TRBJ2-3 TRBV5-3 CARSLNLRGIGNSTDTQYF
NA TRBJ2-5 TRBV6-6 CASSRQETQYF
NA TRBJ2-1 TRBV5-4 CASSLTGGFYNEQFF
TRBD1 TRBJ2-7 TRBV7-8 CASSPGQGLHEQYF
NA TRBJ1-2 TRBV5-1 CASSLGSGGGYGYTF
TRBD2 TRBJ2-7 TRBV18 CASSPGTSGRASSYEQYF
NA TRBJ2-5 TRBV6-5 CASSYSNTNQETQYF
TRBD2 TRBJ2-1 TRBV5-1 CASSLGLANEQFF
TRBD1 TRBJ1-2 TRBV4-2 CASSQEGTARIGYTF
NA TRBJ2-3 TRBV2 CASSAQVADTQYF
NA TRBJ2-7 TRBV6-1 CASSRQISPIYEQYF
TRBD2 TRBJ2-3 TRBV29-1 CSSLPSGRASTDTQYF
TRBD2 TRBJ2-7 TRBV5-1 CASTRGGLADSYEQYF
TRBD1 TRBJ1-1 TRBV28 CASSYAGTGNTEAFF
NA TRBJ1-1 TRBV27 CASMDRLMNTEAFF
TRBD1 TRBJ1-4 TRBV19 CASSTTGGPNEKLFF
NA TRBJ2-5 TRBV5-4 CASSLAAGASQETQYF
TRBD2 TRBJ2-1 TRBV5-1 CASSFALPSTGTSGRLASYNEQFF
TRBD1 TRBJ2-7 TRBV27 CASSLSGTVSYEQYF
TRBD2 TRBJ2-3 TRBV14 CASSLGLAGAGTQYF
NA TRBJ1-3 TRBV7-6 CASSSVRDSGNTIYF
TRBD2 TRBJ2-1 TRBV7-2 CASSAGTSLGEQFF
NA TRBJ1-5 TRBV7-9 CASSDQGSGQPQHF
TRBD2 TRBJ2-7 TRBV10-3 CATQPAPRDYTYEQYF
NA TRBJ1-5 TRBV23-1 CASSQSLERAGQPQHF
NA TRBJ2-7 TRBV15 CATSRDLGVYEQYF
NA TRBJ2-2 TRBV28 CASRTENTGELFF
NA TRBJ2-3 TRBV7-8 CASSLVTGTSTDTQYF
NA TRBJ2-7 TRBV7-9 CASSLEYEQYF
TRBD1 TRBJ1-2 TRBV4-1 CASSQQGAGYGYTF
TRBD1 TRBJ1-2 TRBV19 CASSTKTGYGYTF
NA TRBJ2-1 TRBV7-9 CASSLGIGEAGRSYNEQFF
TRBD1 TRBJ1-2 TRBV5-1 CASSLRTGVAYTF
TRBD1 TRBJ2-5 TRBV4-2 CASSQELQGAQETQYF
NA TRBJ1-2 TRBV2 CASSDRANYGYTF
NA TRBJ1-1 TRBV9 CASSVAGNTEAFF
NA TRBJ2-3 TRBV5-1 CASSPGRGLPNTDTQYF
TRBD2 TRBJ2-1 TRBV7-2 CASSAQALLAASYNEQFF
TRBD1 TRBJ1-3 TRBV4-2 CASSRPGTGLGTGNTIYF
TRBD1 TRBJ1-1 TRBV25-1 CASRDDRGGTEAFF
TRBD1 TRBJ2-1 TRBV2 CASSERDSSYNEQFF
TRBD2 TRBJ2-3 TRBV5-4 CASSSPGLAGDTDTQYF
TRBD2 TRBJ2-3 TRBV11-3 CASSAGEDLSTDTQYF
NA TRBJ2-3 TRBV5-1 CASSPGEPTDTQYF
NA TRBJ2-2 TRBV11-3 CASSLGQNTGELFF
TRBD1 TRBJ2-1 TRBV27 CASSPQGESYNEQFF
TRBD1 TRBJ2-4 TRBV5-4 CASSSGGATKNIQYF